A few counts support the clone carrying this T cell receptor beta chain. Its specificity is not known. The record originates from a study of T cells in Graves' hyperthyroidism and ophthalmopathy. Broader study findings: Most clonotypes expanded in thyroid above 0.001 were likewise present in blood.

Amplification targeted TCR beta CDR3 regions from RNA transcripts. The HTBI primer set served for first-round RT-PCR of the TCR CDR3. Via MiXCR, TCRdb re-called the multiplex PCR reads, giving one row per CDR3 protein. This table has roughly 330,000 distinct CDR3 sequences, around 16% appearing once. The sequenced sample consisted of blood. The receptor comes from a man aged 25-45 years with Graves' hyperthyroidism.

The CDR3 DNA reads TGTGCCAGTAGTATAGGCCCTGGTCGGGAGACCCAGTACTTC. As protein: CASSIGPGRETQYF. The chain carries TRBV19 and TRBJ2-5; unclear D gene. CDR3 length: 14 amino acids. V lost 1 base, J lost 5 bases, and 11 bases lay in between. Germline values: CDR1 LNHDA, CDR2 SQIVND (reference sequence).